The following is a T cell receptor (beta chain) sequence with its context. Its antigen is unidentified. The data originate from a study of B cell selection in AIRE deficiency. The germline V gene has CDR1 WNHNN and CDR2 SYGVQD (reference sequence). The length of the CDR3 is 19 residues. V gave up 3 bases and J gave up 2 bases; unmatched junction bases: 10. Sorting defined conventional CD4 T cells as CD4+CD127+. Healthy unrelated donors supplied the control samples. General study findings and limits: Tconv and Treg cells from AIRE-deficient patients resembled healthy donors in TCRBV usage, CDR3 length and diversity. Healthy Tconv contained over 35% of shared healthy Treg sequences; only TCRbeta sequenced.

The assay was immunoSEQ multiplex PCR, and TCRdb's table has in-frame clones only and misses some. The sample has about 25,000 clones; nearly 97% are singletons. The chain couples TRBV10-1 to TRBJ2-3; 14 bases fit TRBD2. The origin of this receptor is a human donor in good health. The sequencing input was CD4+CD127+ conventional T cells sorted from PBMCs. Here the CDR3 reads CASSDRLAGGLRFTDTQYF. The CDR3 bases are TGCGCCAGCAGTGACCGACTAGCGGGGGGGCTACGATTCACAGATACGCAGTATTTT.